The 10 T cell receptor beta chains below were found in one sample sequenced in a study of T cell changes during pregnancy in multiple sclerosis. The table came from immunoSEQ multiplex PCR; TCRdb's copy has only in-frame clones and leaves some out. The sample includes roughly 42,000 clones, 85% to 90% of them seen just once. Sequences were derived from CD4+ T cells from peripheral blood mononuclear cells, sampled in the first trimester of pregnancy. The receptors here all came from a female donor with multiple sclerosis, enrolled in a pregnancy study.

The chain couples TRBV30 to TRBJ2-7; 10 positions agree with TRBD2. Trimming at V came to 2 bases and at J to 2 bases, leaving 9 bases not matched to a gene. This CDR3 has 16 amino acids. Per germline, CDR1 GTSNPN and CDR2 SVGIG (reference sequence). CDR3: CAWSSGTSVSPYEQYF. CDR3 nucleotides: TGTGCCTGGAGTTCCGGGACTAGCGTCAGCCCCTACGAGCAGTACTTC.

This chain joins TRBV19 and TRBJ2-5; 8 bases are a match to TRBD1. CDR1 and CDR2 from the germline V gene are LNHDA and SQIVND (reference sequence). The CDR3 extends over 14 amino acids. V lost 7 bases and J lost 3; bases outside the gene matches: 7. The CDR3 sequence is CASTQGTGKETQYF. CDR3 sequence (DNA): TGTGCCAGTACCCAAGGGACAGGAAAAGAGACCCAGTACTTC.

In this sample, this clone turned up a few times. V usage is TRBV29-1 and J usage is TRBJ2-7, with a tentative D call TRBD1 (6 bases). The CDR3 runs to 14 residues. V lost 5 bases and J lost 6, with 20 bases in between. Germline V CDR1 and CDR2: SQVTM, ANQGSEA. This CDR3 is CSVCKQGPVCEQYF. DNA of the CDR3: TGCAGCGTTTGTAAACAGGGACCCGTCTGCGAGCAGTACTTC.

The chain is built from TRBV10-3 and TRBJ2-1; 11 bases are a match to TRBD2. This CDR3 has 19 amino acids. V shed 0 bases, J shed 6 bases, and the junction held 13 bases outside the gene matches. The germline gives CDR1 ENHRY, CDR2 SYGVKD. CDR3 residues: CAISESSVGSGREGNEQFF. The DNA for the CDR3 is TGTGCCATCAGTGAGTCGTCCGTCGGTAGCGGGAGGGAGGGCAATGAGCAGTTCTTC.

This clone was observed a single time. The CDR3 DNA reads TGTGCCAGCAGCCCCGGGGGGCCCCTCCGGGCCTCTGGGGCCAACGTCCTGACTTTC. Amino acid sequence: CASSPGGPLRASGANVLTF. V is TRBV5-4 and J is TRBJ2-6, with D maybe TRBD2 (7 bases). Per germline, CDR1 SGHNT and CDR2 YYREEE (reference sequence). V lost 4 bases and J 0 bases, leaving 20 bases between the germline ends. The CDR3 covers 19 residues.

DNA of the CDR3: TGCAGTGCTAGTGCGACCTACGAGCAGTACTTC. This translates into CSASATYEQYF. The chain links TRBV20-1 to TRBJ2-7, with D unresolved. Trimming pared 3 bases from V and 2 bases from J, leaving 5 bases between. Germline V lookup: CDR1 DFQATT, CDR2 SNEGSKA (reference sequence). The CDR3 runs to 11 residues.

V gene TRBV7-2 combines with J gene TRBJ2-3; D is perhaps TRBD2 (5 bases). Trimming left V 5 bases short and J 2 bases short, with 17 bases between. CDR3 length: 16 amino acids. The germline CDR1 and CDR2 sequences are SGHTA and FQGNSA. The CDR3 spells CASSAILGRVTDTQYF. CDR3 in DNA: TGTGCCAGCAGCGCTATTCTCGGGCGGGTCACAGATACGCAGTATTTT.

The chain joins TRBV28 to TRBJ1-5; TRBD1 might be the D (5 bases). V was clipped by 4 bases and J by 6 bases, with 13 bases between them. Germline CDR1 MDHEN, CDR2 SYDVKM. CDR3 length: 14 amino acids. DNA for the CDR3: TGTGCCAGCAGTTCATGGGGGGGGACTCAGCCCCAGCATTTT. Protein product: CASSSWGGTQPQHF.

The table lists this clone with a count of one. This sequence joins TRBV7-8 and TRBJ2-2; the match to TRBD1 covers 7 bases. V lost 7 bases and J lost 1; bases outside the gene matches: 9. CDR3 length: 16 amino acids. CDR1 is SGHVS, CDR2 FQNEAQ, per germline. CDR3 sequence (DNA): TGTGCCAGCACCGGAGGACAGGAGAAGAACACCGGGGAGCTGTTTTTT. Translating gives CASTGGQEKNTGELFF.

A single count supports this clone. The rearrangement links TRBV28 to TRBJ2-5; weak D call: TRBD2 (7 bases). The length of the CDR3 is 14 residues. Germline V gene sequence: CDR1 MDHEN, CDR2 SYDVKM. Deletions cut 5 bases from V and 5 bases from J, with 15 bases between. Here the CDR3 DNA reads TGTGCCAGCAGTCGAGGGGGGGCCGCGGAGACCCAGTACTTC. The encoded protein is CASSRGGAAETQYF.